What follows are 27 T cell receptor beta chains derived from one specimen sequenced in a study of T cells in Graves' hyperthyroidism and ophthalmopathy. What was amplified from RNA transcripts were TCR beta CDR3 regions. The HTBI primer set was used in a first-round RT-PCR of the TCR CDR3. Using its own MiXCR run on the multiplex PCR reads, TCRdb lists one record per CDR3 protein. The table lists under 550,000 distinct CDR3 sequences, roughly an eighth of them singletons. The sample consisted of blood. The origin of the receptors is a woman aged 18-29 years with Graves' hyperthyroidism.

This clonotype was found many times. J is TRBJ1-1 and V is TRBV6-6, with D tentatively TRBD1 (6 bases). Between the trimmed V and J ends, which lost 2 bases and 1 base, there was a span of 23 bases. CDR1 and CDR2 (germline): MNHNY, SVGAGI (reference sequence). The CDR3 is 19 amino acids. Here the CDR3 DNA reads TGTGCCAGCAGTTACGGCGGGGGCGAGGGGACAAACCAGAACACTGAAGCTTTCTTT. Its protein is CASSYGGGEGTNQNTEAFF.

This clonotype was found many times. V gene TRBV18 combines with J gene TRBJ2-3; D ambiguous. V lost 6 bases and J lost 2, with 12 bases in between. The CDR3 runs 14 residues. Germline V gene sequence: CDR1 KGHSH, CDR2 LQKENI. DNA for the CDR3: TGTGCCAGCTCCGAACCGGACCACACAGATACGCAGTATTTT. This gives the protein CASSEPDHTDTQYF.

This clonotype was counted many times. The J gene is TRBJ1-6, the V gene TRBV11-2; D call uncertain. The V and J ends lost 0 bases and 11 bases respectively, with 8 bases between them. CDR1 and CDR2 (germline): SGHAT, FQNNGV. This CDR3 spans 13 amino acids. In DNA, the CDR3 is TGTGCCAGCAGCTTAGAATCAGCAGCACCCCTCCACTTT. It specifies CASSLESAAPLHF.

This clonotype has at least ten counts. The gene calls are TRBV6-5 and TRBJ1-2, with unresolved D. This CDR3 comprises 15 residues. The V gene lost 2 bases and the J gene lost 2 bases, with 12 bases spanning the gap. The germline CDR1 and CDR2 sequences are MNHEY and SVGAGI. The CDR3 DNA follows: TGTGCCAGCAGTTACGATAAGGGAGGCAACTATGGCTACACCTTC. It translates to CASSYDKGGNYGYTF.

This clonotype was counted at least ten times. V and J are TRBV9 and TRBJ1-5; TRBD1 is a possible D gene (6 bases). V was cut by 0 bases and J by 0 bases, with 22 bases left in between. This CDR3 is built from 20 residues. Germline values: CDR1 SGDLS, CDR2 YYNGEE. CDR3 in DNA: TGTGCCAGCAGCGTAGTACGTGGGGGGGCGATCAGGGATAGCAATCAGCCCCAGCATTTT. Amino acids: CASSVVRGGAIRDSNQPQHF.

This clonotype was counted between two and nine times. The chain employs TRBV30 and TRBJ2-4; D is ambiguous. V shed 8 bases and J shed 1 base, with 12 bases lying between them. This CDR3 is 13 amino acids long. The germline V gene encodes CDR1 GTSNPN and CDR2 SVGIG (reference sequence). The CDR3, as DNA: TGTGCCATCTCGTCGAGGGCCAAAAACATTCAGTACTTC. As protein: CAISSRAKNIQYF.

This clonotype was counted only a few times. The chain couples TRBV11-2 to TRBJ2-1; 14 bases align to TRBD2. The length of the CDR3 is 19 residues. The V gene end was trimmed by 1 base and the J gene end by 5 bases; junction bases not matched to a gene: 10. The germline CDR1 and CDR2 sequences are SGHAT and FQNNGV. CDR3 region: CASSLGLRTSGRRHNEQFF. The CDR3 DNA is TGTGCCAGCAGCTTAGGGTTGCGGACTAGCGGGAGGAGGCACAATGAGCAGTTCTTC.

This clonotype was seen at least ten times. The chain links TRBV20-1 to TRBJ2-1; D possibly corresponds to TRBD1 (5 bases). Trimming took 5 bases from V and 6 from J, leaving 11 bases between them. The germline V gene encodes CDR1 DFQATT and CDR2 SNEGSKA (reference sequence). The CDR3 runs to 12 residues. CDR3 protein: CSAPKGLNEQFF. The CDR3 DNA sequence: TGCAGTGCTCCAAAGGGGCTCAATGAGCAGTTCTTC.

This clonotype has a count of ten or more. The rearrangement uses TRBV13 and TRBJ2-1, with 8 bases matching TRBD2. This CDR3 is built from 16 residues. CDR1 and CDR2 (germline): PRHDT, FYEKMQ (reference sequence). V was clipped by 5 bases and J by 1 base; unmatched bases: 7. The CDR3 protein is CASSPLAGMSYNEQFF. CDR3 nucleotide sequence: TGTGCCAGCAGCCCGTTAGCGGGAATGTCCTACAATGAGCAGTTCTTC.

The J gene is TRBJ2-7, the V gene TRBV29-1; 11 nucleotides agree with TRBD1. The CDR3 length is 14 residues. J gave up 3 bases and V 4 bases, and 5 bases lay outside the gene matches. CDR1 is SQVTM and CDR2 is ANQGSEA in the germline V gene. The CDR3 DNA reads as TGCAGCGTTGCGGACAGGGGGCTAGGCTACGAGCAGTACTTC. Translation gives CSVADRGLGYEQYF.

This clonotype was seen at least ten times. The V gene is TRBV7-9, the J gene TRBJ2-1; 13 positions agree with TRBD2. The CDR3 has 15 residues. Per the germline V gene, CDR1 is SEHNR and CDR2 is FQNEAQ (reference sequence). J gave up 6 bases and V 5 bases, and 4 bases lay outside the gene matches. DNA of the CDR3: TGTGCCAGCAGCGCACTAGCGGGAGGGCGCAATGAGCAGTTCTTC. This translates into CASSALAGGRNEQFF. Complete variable domain (other parts from reference TRBV7-9 and TRBJ2-1): DTGVSQNPRHKITKRGQNVTFRCDPISEHNRLYWYRQTLGQGPEFLTYFQNEAQLEKSRLLSDRFSAERPKGSFSTLEIQRTEQGDSAMYLCASSALAGGRNEQFFGPGTRLTVL.

This clonotype was seen just once. The conserved phenylalanine or tryptophan normally closing the CDR3 is absent here, so this likely arose from a read error. V is TRBV28 and J is TRBJ1-1; TRBD1 matches 8 bases. The germline V gene encodes CDR1 MDHEN and CDR2 SYDVKM. With V trimmed by 4 bases and J by 2 bases, 21 bases remained unmatched. The CDR3 totals 20 residues. The CDR3 region is CASSSRNRGVRSGGNTEAFL. In DNA, the CDR3 is TGTGCCAGCAGTTCACGAAACAGGGGGGTGAGGTCCGGGGGAAACACTGAAGCTTTCCTT.

At least ten counts were recorded for this clonotype. This chain uses TRBV20-1 with TRBJ1-1; the D is unclear. The germline V gene encodes CDR1 DFQATT and CDR2 SNEGSKA (reference sequence). V was shortened by 3 bases and J by 2 bases, with 10 bases between the two germline ends. The CDR3 extends over 13 amino acids. The CDR3 reads CSARPSYNTEAFF. The CDR3 region has the DNA TGCAGTGCTAGGCCATCCTACAACACTGAAGCTTTCTTT.

This clonotype was recorded a few times. This may be a read error, as it is one base from a much larger clone. This chain links TRBV28 with TRBJ1-5; 7 bases align to TRBD1. With V trimmed by 6 bases and J by 2 bases, 7 bases remained unmatched. Germline V gene lookup returns CDR1 MDHEN and CDR2 SYDVKM. The CDR3 totals 15 residues. The CDR3 nucleotides are TGTGCCAGCAGCACAGACAGGGAAGGCAATCAGCCCCAGCATTTT. Encoded protein: CASSTDREGNQPQHF.

The rearrangement links TRBV9 to TRBJ2-5, with 7 bases aligning to TRBD2. The CDR3 has 15 residues. CDR1 and CDR2 from the germline V gene are SGDLS and YYNGEE. V trimming: 3 bases; J trimming: 6 bases; junction bases outside the gene matches: 11. CDR3 sequence (DNA): TGTGCCAGCAGCGCGAATGGGAGGGCCGGTAAGACCCAGTACTTC. It yields the protein CASSANGRAGKTQYF.

This clonotype came up many times. This sequence joins TRBV6-2 or TRBV6-3 and TRBJ2-5, with 10 bases fitting TRBD1. CDR3 length: 16 amino acids. The trim removed 5 bases at V and 5 bases at J, leaving 11 bases unmatched. Per the germline V gene, CDR1 is MNHEY and CDR2 is SVGEGT. CDR3 in amino acids: CASSTDGQGVRETQYF. In nucleotides, the CDR3 is TGTGCCAGCAGTACTGATGGACAGGGGGTCCGGGAGACCCAGTACTTC.

This clonotype has at least ten counts. The genes are TRBV7-9 and TRBJ2-7; 11 bases are shared with TRBD2. V dropped 1 base and J dropped 6; count of bases not matched to a gene: 5. CDR3 length: 15 residues. Germline CDR1 SEHNR, CDR2 FQNEAQ (reference sequence). The CDR3 DNA sequence: TGTGCCAGCAGCTTAGGCGGGACTAGCGGCTCCGAGCAGTACTTC. As protein: CASSLGGTSGSEQYF.

CDR3 in amino acids: CASSLVTGYNSPLHF. The CDR3 coding sequence is TGTGCCAGCAGCTTAGTAACAGGCTATAATTCACCCCTCCACTTT. J is TRBJ1-6 and V is TRBV7-2; possibly TRBD1 for D (5 bases). Per germline, CDR1 SGHTA and CDR2 FQGNSA. This CDR3 is built from 15 residues. V was clipped by 1 base and J by 3 bases, with 7 bases between them.

This clonotype was seen at least ten times. This rearrangement joins TRBV29-1 to TRBJ2-1, with D unresolved. CDR1 and CDR2 (germline): SQVTM, ANQGSEA. CDR3 length: 13 residues. Trimming shortened V by 4 bases and J by 7 bases, and 14 bases separated the two germline ends. The CDR3 coding sequence is TGCAGCGTTGGACAAAGTATAGGTAATGAGCAGTTCTTC. Protein: CSVGQSIGNEQFF.

The genes are TRBV4-3 and TRBJ1-3; 7 positions match TRBD1. The CDR3 spans 16 residues. The V and J ends lost 1 base and 4 bases, in that order; junction bases with no gene match: 7. CDR1 is LGHNA and CDR2 is YSLEER in the germline V gene. CDR3 sequence: CASSQGYRGAGNTIYF. CDR3 nucleotide sequence: TGCGCCAGCAGCCAAGGTTACAGGGGTGCAGGAAACACCATATATTTT.

The chain is built from TRBV5-1 and TRBJ1-4; no clear D. Per germline, CDR1 SGHRS and CDR2 YFSETQ. V lost 0 bases and J 5 bases, leaving 8 bases between the germline ends. The CDR3 covers 14 residues. CDR3 nucleotides: TGCGCCAGCAGCTTGGGGCACGAAAATGAAAAACTGTTTTTT. Translating gives CASSLGHENEKLFF.

This chain links TRBV4-1 with TRBJ1-2; 7 bases are shared with TRBD1. This CDR3 is built from 15 residues. Germline V gene sequence: CDR1 MGHRA, CDR2 YSYEKL. J gave up 2 bases and V 4 bases, and 7 bases lay outside the gene matches. The CDR3 loop is CASSLGTAANYGYTF. The CDR3 DNA sequence: TGCGCCAGCAGCCTCGGGACAGCAGCAAACTATGGCTACACCTTC.

V and J are TRBV29-1 and TRBJ1-1; D is perhaps TRBD1 (5 bases). V was cut by 1 base and J by 4 bases, with 10 bases left in between. This CDR3 is 13 amino acids long. Per the germline V gene, CDR1 is SQVTM and CDR2 is ANQGSEA. The CDR3 DNA is TGCAGCGTTGAAGGGCAGGGAAGCACTGAAGCTTTCTTT. Protein sequence: CSVEGQGSTEAFF.

This clonotype was observed a few times. The rearrangement links TRBV28 to TRBJ1-6; weak D call: TRBD1 (5 bases). Germline CDR1 reads MDHEN; CDR2 reads SYDVKM. V was shortened by 7 bases and J by 10 bases, with 11 bases between the two germline ends. CDR3 length: 12 amino acids. Written as DNA, the CDR3 is TGTGCCAGCATGCGGGGCGGCTCACCCCTCCACTTT. Translated: CASMRGGSPLHF.

The rearrangement links TRBV24-1 to TRBJ2-7; 14 bases fit TRBD2. The CDR3 is made up of 18 amino acids. With V trimmed by 1 base and J by 3 bases, 7 bases remained unmatched. Germline V gene sequence: CDR1 KGHDR, CDR2 SFDVKD. CDR3 bases: TGTGCCACCAGTGATTTAACCTCGGGACTAGCGGGAGACTACGAGCAGTACTTC. Its protein is CATSDLTSGLAGDYEQYF.

In its sample, this clonotype was seen many times. The CDR3 region has the DNA TGTGCCAGCAGCGGTAGCGGACTAACTAGCACAGATACGCAGTATTTT. Its protein product is CASSGSGLTSTDTQYF. V gene TRBV9 combines with J gene TRBJ2-3; maybe TRBD2 (6 bases). The CDR3 sequence is 16 residues long. The ends were cut back, 3 bases at V and 0 bases at J, with 14 bases in the middle. Germline CDR1 SGDLS, CDR2 YYNGEE.

V is TRBV19 and J is TRBJ1-1; maybe TRBD1 (5 bases). CDR1 and CDR2 (germline): LNHDA, SQIVND (reference sequence). V was pared by 5 bases and J by 1 base, with 14 bases between. This CDR3 contains 15 residues. The CDR3 DNA sequence: TGTGCCAGTAGTCCCCGGGTGGACACGAACACTGAAGCTTTCTTT. It is translated as CASSPRVDTNTEAFF.